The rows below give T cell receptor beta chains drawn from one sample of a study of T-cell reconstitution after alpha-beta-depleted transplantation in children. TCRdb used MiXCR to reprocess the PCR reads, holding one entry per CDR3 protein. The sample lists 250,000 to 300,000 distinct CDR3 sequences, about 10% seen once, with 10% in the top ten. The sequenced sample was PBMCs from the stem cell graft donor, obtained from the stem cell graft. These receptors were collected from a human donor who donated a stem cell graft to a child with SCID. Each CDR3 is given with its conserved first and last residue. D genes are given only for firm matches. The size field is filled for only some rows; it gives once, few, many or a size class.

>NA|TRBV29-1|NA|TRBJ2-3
CSVDWGLGDTQYF
TGCAGCGTTGATTGGGGGTTAGGAGATACGCAGTATTTT
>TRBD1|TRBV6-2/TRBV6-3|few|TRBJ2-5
CASSYSTGLETQYF
TGTGCCAGCAGTTACTCGACAGGGCTGGAGACCCAGTACTTC
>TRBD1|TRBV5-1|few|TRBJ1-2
CASTVGDRDGYGYTF
TGCGCCAGCACCGTAGGGGACAGGGACGGCTATGGCTACACCTTC
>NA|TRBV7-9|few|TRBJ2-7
CASSPLGGPSSYEQYF
TGTGCCAGCAGCCCATTGGGGGGACCTAGCTCCTACGAGCAGTACTTC
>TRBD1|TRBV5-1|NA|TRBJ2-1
CASKKGDSSYNEQFF
TGCGCCAGCAAAAAGGGGGACAGCTCCTACAATGAGCAGTTCTTC
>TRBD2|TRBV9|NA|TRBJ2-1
CASSVAPPLAGGVGEQFF
TGTGCCAGCAGCGTAGCCCCTCCTCTAGCGGGGGGCGTCGGTGAGCAGTTCTTC
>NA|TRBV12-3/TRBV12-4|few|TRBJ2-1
CASSFPRGTYNEQFF
TGTGCCAGCAGTTTCCCTCGTGGAACCTACAATGAGCAGTTCTTC
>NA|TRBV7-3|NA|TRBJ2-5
CASSLSGTQQETQYF
TGTGCCAGCAGCTTAAGTGGGACACAGCAAGAGACCCAGTACTTC
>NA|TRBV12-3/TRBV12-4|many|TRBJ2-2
CASLGEVTGELFF
TGTGCCAGCCTAGGGGAAGTCACCGGGGAGCTGTTTTTT
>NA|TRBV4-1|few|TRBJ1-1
CASSQPDRTEAFF
TGCGCCAGCAGCCAGCCGGATCGGACTGAAGCTTTCTTT
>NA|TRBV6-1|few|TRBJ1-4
CASSTAINEKLFF
TGTGCCAGCAGCACTGCAATTAATGAAAAACTGTTTTTT
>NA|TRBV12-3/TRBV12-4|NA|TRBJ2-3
CASSLGGAFSTDTQYF
TGTGCCAGCAGTTTAGGGGGGGCCTTTAGCACAGATACGCAGTATTTT
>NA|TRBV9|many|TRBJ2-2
CASSGVQGPGELFF
TGTGCCAGCAGCGGAGTCCAGGGACCCGGGGAGCTGTTTTTT
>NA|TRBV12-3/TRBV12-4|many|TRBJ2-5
CASSLGYQETQYF
TGTGCCAGCAGTTTAGGATACCAAGAGACCCAGTACTTC
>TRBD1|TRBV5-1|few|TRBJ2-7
CASSPQGTSYEQYF
TGCGCCAGCAGCCCACAGGGGACCTCCTACGAGCAGTACTTC
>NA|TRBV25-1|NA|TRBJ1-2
CASSVGQPWGYTF
TGTGCCAGCAGTGTCGGACAGCCTTGGGGCTACACCTTC
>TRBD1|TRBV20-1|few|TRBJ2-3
CSAISVQGARTDTQYF
TGCAGTGCTATTTCTGTACAGGGGGCAAGGACAGATACGCAGTATTTT
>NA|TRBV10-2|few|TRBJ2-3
CASSESSTLGGTDTQYF
TGCGCCAGCAGTGAGTCGAGCACCCTCGGGGGCACAGATACGCAGTATTTT
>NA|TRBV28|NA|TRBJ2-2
CAMGPGLLCTGELFF
TGTGCCATGGGCCCCGGGCTCCTCTGCACCGGGGAGCTGTTTTTT
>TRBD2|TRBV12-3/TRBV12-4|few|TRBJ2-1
CASSRAGGPNEQFF
TGTGCCAGCAGTAGAGCGGGGGGGCCCAATGAGCAGTTCTTC
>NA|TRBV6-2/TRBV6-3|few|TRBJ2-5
CASSYSRQAETQYF
TGTGCCAGCAGTTACTCCCGTCAGGCAGAGACCCAGTACTTC
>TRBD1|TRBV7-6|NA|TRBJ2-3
CASSFQGATTDTQYF
TGTGCCAGCAGCTTCCAGGGGGCCACCACAGATACGCAGTATTTT
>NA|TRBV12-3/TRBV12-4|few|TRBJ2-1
CASSPPGDTYNEQFF
TGTGCCAGCAGCCCCCCGGGGGATACCTACAATGAGCAGTTCTTC
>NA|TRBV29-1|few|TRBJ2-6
CSVVSGANVLTF
TGCAGCGTAGTCTCTGGGGCCAACGTCCTGACTTTC
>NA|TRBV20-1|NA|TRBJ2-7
CSAAPPQGTYEQYF
TGCAGTGCCGCCCCCCCCCAGGGTACCTACGAGCAGTACTTC
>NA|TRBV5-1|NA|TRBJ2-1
CASSLRPDRGHNEQFF
TGCGCCAGCAGCTTACGACCTGATAGAGGGCACAATGAGCAGTTCTTC
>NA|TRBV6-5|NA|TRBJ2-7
CASSYGDGAYEQYF
TGTGCCAGCAGTTATGGGGACGGAGCCTACGAGCAGTACTTC
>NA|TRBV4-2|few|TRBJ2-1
CASSQDQETGRIYNEQFF
TGTGCCAGCAGCCAAGATCAAGAAACGGGACGGATCTACAATGAGCAGTTCTTC
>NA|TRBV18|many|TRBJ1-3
CASSSLGDTIYF
TGTGCCAGCTCATCTCTAGGAGACACCATATATTTT
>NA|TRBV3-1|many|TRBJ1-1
CASSLTEITEAFF
TGTGCCAGCAGCCTGACAGAAATCACTGAAGCTTTCTTT
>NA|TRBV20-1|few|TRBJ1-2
CSARDGGVNYGYTF
TGCAGTGCCAGGGATGGGGGGGTTAACTATGGCTACACCTTC